This T cell receptor (beta chain) was sequenced for a study of CD8 T cells in Susac syndrome. With 4 bases removed from V and 2 bases from J, the gap between germline ends came to 13 bases. Germline values: CDR1 MNHEY, CDR2 SMNVEV (reference sequence). This CDR3 is 15 amino acids long. Random-hexamer reverse transcription was applied to roughly 0.5 to 1 ug RNA. TCR beta CDR3 was amplified by immunoSEQ covering 54 Vbeta and 13 Jbeta. From the immunoSEQ multiplex PCR reads, TCRdb called clonotypes with MiXCR, one entry per CDR3 protein. Of fewer than 200,000 distinct CDR3 sequences listed, roughly 95% are singletons. This clonotype was counted once. TEMRA cells were FACS-enriched, with CD8+ and CD4+ T cells isolated negatively.

The receptor comes from a human donor in good health. Sequenced material: CD4+ T cells from PBMCs. This chain joins TRBV27 and TRBJ2-3; D perhaps matches TRBD1 (5 bases). The CDR3 is CASSSPQASTDTQYF. CDR3 coding DNA: TGTGCCAGCAGTTCCCCACAGGCTTCCACAGATACGCAGTATTTT.